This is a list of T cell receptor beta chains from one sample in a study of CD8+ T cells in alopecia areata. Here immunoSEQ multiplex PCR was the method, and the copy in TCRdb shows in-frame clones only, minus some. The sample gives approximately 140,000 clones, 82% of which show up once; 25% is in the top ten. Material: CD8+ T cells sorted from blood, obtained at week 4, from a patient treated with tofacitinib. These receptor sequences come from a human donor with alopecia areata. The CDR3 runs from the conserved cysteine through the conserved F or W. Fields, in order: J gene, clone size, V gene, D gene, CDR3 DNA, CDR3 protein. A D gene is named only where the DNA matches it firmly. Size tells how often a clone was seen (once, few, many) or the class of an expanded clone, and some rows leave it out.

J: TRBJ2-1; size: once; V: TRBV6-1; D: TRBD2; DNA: TGTGCCAGCAGTGACCCCTGGGGTAGCGGGGGGTACGATGAGCAGTTCTTC; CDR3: CASSDPWGSGGYDEQFF
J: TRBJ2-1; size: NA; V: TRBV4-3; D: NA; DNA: TGCGCCAGCAGCCCCGCCGACGCAGAGTTATACAATGAGCAGTTCTTC; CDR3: CASSPADAELYNEQFF
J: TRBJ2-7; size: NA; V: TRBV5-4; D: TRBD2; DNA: TGTGCCAGCAGCCGGGACGTAGGACTAGCGTCCGAGCAGTACTTC; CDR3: CASSRDVGLASEQYF
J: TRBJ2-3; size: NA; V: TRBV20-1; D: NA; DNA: TGCAGTGCCTCGGGCGGAAATACGCAGTATTTT; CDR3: CSASGGNTQYF
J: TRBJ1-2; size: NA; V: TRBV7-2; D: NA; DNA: TGTGCCAGCAGCTTAGGGGTACTGGGTTTCTATGGCTACACCTTC; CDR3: CASSLGVLGFYGYTF
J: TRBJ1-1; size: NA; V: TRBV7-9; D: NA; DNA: TGTGCCAGCAGCCCGCCAGGTAGAGGGCGCGGGACTGAAGCTTTCTTT; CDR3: CASSPPGRGRGTEAFF
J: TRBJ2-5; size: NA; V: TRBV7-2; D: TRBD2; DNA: TGTGCCAGCAGCTCCTCCCCACTAGCGGGCGAAGAGACCCAGTACTTC; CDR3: CASSSSPLAGEETQYF
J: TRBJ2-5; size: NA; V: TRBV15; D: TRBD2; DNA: TGTGCCACCAGCAGGACTAGCGGGGGGGCGCAAGAGACCCAGTACTTC; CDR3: CATSRTSGGAQETQYF
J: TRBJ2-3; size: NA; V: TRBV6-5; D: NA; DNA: TGTGCCAGCAGCATAGGACAGATCGGAGATACGCAGTATTTT; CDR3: CASSIGQIGDTQYF
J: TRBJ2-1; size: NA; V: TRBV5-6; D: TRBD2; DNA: TGTGCCAGCAGCCCCTGGTCCATAGCGGGGGGGTCTAGGAATGAGCAGTTCTTC; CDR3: CASSPWSIAGGSRNEQFF
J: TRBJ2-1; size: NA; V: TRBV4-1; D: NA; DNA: TGCGCCAGCAGCCCTCCCTCGGCACTCCAAAGCTCCTACAATGAGCAGTTCTTC; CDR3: CASSPPSALQSSYNEQFF
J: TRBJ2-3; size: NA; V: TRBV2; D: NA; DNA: TGTGCCAGCAGTGAGGGCGCCTGGGGCACAGATACGCAGTATTTT; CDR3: CASSEGAWGTDTQYF
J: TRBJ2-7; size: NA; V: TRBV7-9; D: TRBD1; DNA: TGTGCCAGCAGCCTGCGGACAGGGGGCTACGAGCAGTACTTC; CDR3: CASSLRTGGYEQYF
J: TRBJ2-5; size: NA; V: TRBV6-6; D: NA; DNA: TGTGCCAGCAGTTACGCCGGACTCCAAGAGACCCAGTACTTC; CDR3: CASSYAGLQETQYF
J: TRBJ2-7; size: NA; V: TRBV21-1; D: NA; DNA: TGTGCCAGCAGCAAGGGCGGACAGGGGACTATCTACGAGCAGTACTTC; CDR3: CASSKGGQGTIYEQYF
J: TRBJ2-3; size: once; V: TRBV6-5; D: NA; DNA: TGTGCCAGCAACCCGGGACGGCTACGCACAGATACGCAGTATTTT; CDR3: CASNPGRLRTDTQYF
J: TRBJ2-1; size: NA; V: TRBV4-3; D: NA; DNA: TGCGCCAGCAGCCCCGACTCGGGGGGCGAGCAGTTCTTC; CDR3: CASSPDSGGEQFF
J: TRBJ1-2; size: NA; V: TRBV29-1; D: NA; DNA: TGCAGCGCCAGGGAAGGGCATGGCTACACCTTC; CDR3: CSAREGHGYTF
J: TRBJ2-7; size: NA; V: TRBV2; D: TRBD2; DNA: TGTGCCAGTACGGGACTAGATAACTACGAGCAGTACTTC; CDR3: CASTGLDNYEQYF
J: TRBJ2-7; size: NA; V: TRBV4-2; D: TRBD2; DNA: TGTGCCAGCAGCCAAGAGTCTAGCGGGGGGGCCTCCTACGAGCAGTACTTC; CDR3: CASSQESSGGASYEQYF
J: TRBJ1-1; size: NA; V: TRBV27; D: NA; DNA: TGTGCCAGCAGTTGGTACAGAAACACTGAAGCTTTCTTT; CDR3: CASSWYRNTEAFF
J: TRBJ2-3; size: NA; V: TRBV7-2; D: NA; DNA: TGTGCCAGCAGCCCACCGAGGACAGGGAGGGGAGATACGCAGTATTTT; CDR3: CASSPPRTGRGDTQYF
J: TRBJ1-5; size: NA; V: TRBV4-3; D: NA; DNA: TGCGCCAGCAGCCAAGATGCGGGGGCTATCAATCAGCGCCAGCATTTT; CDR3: CASSQDAGAINQRQHF
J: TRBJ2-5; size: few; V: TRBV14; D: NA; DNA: TGTGCCAGCAGCAGGGATAGCGCTCCACAAGAGACCCAGTACTTC; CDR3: CASSRDSAPQETQYF
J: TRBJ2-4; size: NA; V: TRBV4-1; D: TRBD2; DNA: TGCGCCAGCAGCCCTGTCGGGGGACTAGCGGATTTAATAGCCAAAAACATTCAGTACTTC; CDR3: CASSPVGGLADLIAKNIQYF
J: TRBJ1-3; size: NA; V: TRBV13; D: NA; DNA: TGTGCCAGCACCCTCGGGGACTCTGGAAACACCATATATTTT; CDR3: CASTLGDSGNTIYF
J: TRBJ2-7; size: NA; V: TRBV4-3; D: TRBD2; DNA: TGCGCCAGCAGCCAGGAAGCGGGGGGGCCCTACGAGCAGTACTTC; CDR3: CASSQEAGGPYEQYF
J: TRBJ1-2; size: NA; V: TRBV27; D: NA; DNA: TGTGCCAGCAGAGAGAGAACAGGGAAGTATTTCTATGGCTACACCTTC; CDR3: CASRERTGKYFYGYTF
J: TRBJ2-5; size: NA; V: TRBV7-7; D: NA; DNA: TGTGCTAGCAGCCCGGGTGAGGCGGGGCTTCAGCAAGAGACCCAGTACTTC; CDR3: CASSPGEAGLQQETQYF
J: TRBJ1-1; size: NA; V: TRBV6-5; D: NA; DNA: TGTGCCAGCAGACCCTTACACGGGTCACACACTGAAGCTTTCTTT; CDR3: CASRPLHGSHTEAFF
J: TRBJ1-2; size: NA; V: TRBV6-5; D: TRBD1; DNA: TGTGCCAGCAGTTACGGGACAGGCGGCTACACCTTC; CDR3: CASSYGTGGYTF
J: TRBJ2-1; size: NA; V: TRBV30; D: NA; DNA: TGTGCCTGGAGTGTAGTGGGGGCCTTCGCTCATCTCTACAATGAGCAGTTCTTC; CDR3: CAWSVVGAFAHLYNEQFF
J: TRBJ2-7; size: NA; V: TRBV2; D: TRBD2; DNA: TGTGCCAGCAGTGTCGCGGGGGGAGTCCCGGACGAGCAGTACTTC; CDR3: CASSVAGGVPDEQYF
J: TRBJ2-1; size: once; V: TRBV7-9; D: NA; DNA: TGTGCCAGCAGCTTAGTGTCTCATAACAATGAGCAGTTCTTC; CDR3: CASSLVSHNNEQFF
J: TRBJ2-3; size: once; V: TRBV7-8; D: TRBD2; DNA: TGTGCCAGCAGCTTAGCGCGGAGCGGGGGGTCGGGAGATACGCAGTATTTT; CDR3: CASSLARSGGSGDTQYF
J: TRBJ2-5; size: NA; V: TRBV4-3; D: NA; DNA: TGCGCCAGCAGCCAAGGGGGTGGGGAGACCCAGTACTTC; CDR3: CASSQGGGETQYF
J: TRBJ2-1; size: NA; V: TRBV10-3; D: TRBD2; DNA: TGTGCCATCCGAACATCCGGGGGGGAGAGCTCCTACAATGAGCAGTTCTTC; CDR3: CAIRTSGGESSYNEQFF
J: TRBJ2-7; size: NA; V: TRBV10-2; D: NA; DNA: TGCGCCAGCAGTGAGGGCAGGGGTTGGTACGAGCAGTACTTC; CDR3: CASSEGRGWYEQYF
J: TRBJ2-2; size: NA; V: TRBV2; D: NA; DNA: TGTGCCAGCAGTCTCGGACACACTTACACCGGGGAGCTGTTTTTT; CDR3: CASSLGHTYTGELFF